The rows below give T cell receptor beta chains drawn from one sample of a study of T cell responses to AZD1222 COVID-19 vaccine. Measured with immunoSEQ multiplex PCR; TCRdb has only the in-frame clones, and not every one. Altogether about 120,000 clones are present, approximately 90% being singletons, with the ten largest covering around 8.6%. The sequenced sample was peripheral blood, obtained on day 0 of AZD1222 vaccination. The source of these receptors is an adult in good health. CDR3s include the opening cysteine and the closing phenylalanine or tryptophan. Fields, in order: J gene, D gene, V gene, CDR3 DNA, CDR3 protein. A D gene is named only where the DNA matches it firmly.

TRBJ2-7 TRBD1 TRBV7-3 TGTGCCAGCAGCTTAATCGGTGGGACAGGCTACGAGCAGTACTTC CASSLIGGTGYEQYF
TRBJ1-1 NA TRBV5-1 TGCGCCAGCAGCTTAGACGGGGGGAACACTGAAGCTTTCTTT CASSLDGGNTEAFF
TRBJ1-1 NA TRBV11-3 TGTGCCAGCAGCCGGGGACTACAGAGAGCTGAGAAGACTTTCTTT CASSRGLQRAEKTFF
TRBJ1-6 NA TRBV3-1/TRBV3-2 TGTGCCAGCAGCCAAGGAGTGGGGGGAAAGAGTAATTCACCCCTCCACTTT CASSQGVGGKSNSPLHF
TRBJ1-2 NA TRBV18 TGTGCCAGCTCACCCAGACAACCCTATGGCTACACCTTC CASSPRQPYGYTF
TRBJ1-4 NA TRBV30 TGTGCCTGGAGCGGGGCGGGATCTAATGAAAAACTGTTTTTT CAWSGAGSNEKLFF
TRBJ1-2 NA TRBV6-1 TGTGCCAGCAGTGAATTCGGTCCGGGGTTGGAAGATGGCTACACCTTC CASSEFGPGLEDGYTF
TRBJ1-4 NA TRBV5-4 TGTGCCAGCAGCTTGGTCGGGGGTGGAGGTAATGAAAAACTGTTTTTT CASSLVGGGGNEKLFF
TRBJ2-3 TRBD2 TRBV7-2 TGTGCCAGCAGCTCTTGGGCTAGCGGTGGGAGCACAGATACGCAGTATTTT CASSSWASGGSTDTQYF
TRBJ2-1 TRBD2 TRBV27 TGTGCCAGCAGTTTTAGACTAGCGAACAATGAGCAGTTCTTC CASSFRLANNEQFF
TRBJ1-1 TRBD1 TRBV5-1 TGCGCCAGCAGCTTGAGGGGGACAGGGGACACTGAAGCTTTCTTT CASSLRGTGDTEAFF
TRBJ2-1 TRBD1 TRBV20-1 TGCAGTGCTAGTTCCCTAGGGACAGGGTGGGGGTACAATGAGCAGTTCTTC CSASSLGTGWGYNEQFF
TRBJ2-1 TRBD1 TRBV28 TGTGCCAGCAGTGAACCCCTAGGACAGGGCAATGAGCAGTTCTTC CASSEPLGQGNEQFF
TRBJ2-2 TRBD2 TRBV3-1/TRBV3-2 TGTGCCAGCAGCGTGACGGGACTAGCGCTCACGAACACCGGGGAGCTGTTTTTT CASSVTGLALTNTGELFF
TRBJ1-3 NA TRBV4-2 TGTGCCAGCAGCCACGGTGGCTCAGAATCCGGAAACACCATATATTTT CASSHGGSESGNTIYF
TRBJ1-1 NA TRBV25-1 TGTGCCACTTTAGACAGCTTGAACACTGAAGCTTTCTTT CATLDSLNTEAFF
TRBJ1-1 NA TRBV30 TGTGCCTGGAGTCCCCAGTTAGTAACGAACACTGAAGCTTTCTTT CAWSPQLVTNTEAFF